These 27 T cell receptor beta chains were all obtained from the same sample, sequenced in a study of blood T cell repertoires in COVID-19. TCRdb's table, derived via immunoSEQ multiplex PCR, lists solely in-frame clones and lacks some. This repertoire shows 70,000 or so clones, 86% found once; its top ten account for roughly 2%. The material sequenced was peripheral blood. The receptor source for this set is a man aged 25-45 years with acute or convalescent COVID-19.

The chain couples TRBV12-3 or TRBV12-4 to TRBJ2-7, with unresolved D. The CDR3 runs 12 residues. V was pared by 3 bases and J by 6 bases, with 9 bases between. CDR3 in DNA: TGTGCCAGCAGTTTGGTGACACCCGAGCAGTACTTC. Its translation is CASSLVTPEQYF.

The V call is TRBV5-1, the J call TRBJ2-1; 7 bases are shared with TRBD2. The germline V gene has CDR1 SGHRS and CDR2 YFSETQ. J gave up 5 bases and V 0 bases, and 8 bases lay outside the gene matches. The CDR3 runs 16 residues. The CDR3 DNA is TGCGCCAGCAGCTTGGTCGGGGCAGGGAGGGACAATGAGCAGTTCTTC. Translation: CASSLVGAGRDNEQFF. Variable domain in full (rest from reference TRBV5-1 and TRBJ2-1): KAGVTQTPRYLIKTRGQQVTLSCSPISGHRSVSWYQQTPGQGLQFLFEYFSETQRNKGNFPGRFSGRQFSNSRSEMNVSTLELGDSALYLCASSLVGAGRDNEQFFGPGTRLTVL.

This chain connects TRBV5-1 to TRBJ1-5, with D perhaps TRBD1 (5 bases). CDR1 SGHRS and CDR2 YFSETQ come from the germline V gene. CDR3 length: 14 residues. V lost 2 bases and J lost 4, with 10 bases in between. The chain's CDR3 is CASSFSGGNQPQHF. CDR3 coding DNA: TGCGCCAGCAGCTTCTCCGGGGGAAATCAGCCCCAGCATTTT.

This chain joins TRBV6-5 and TRBJ1-2, with a weak D call TRBD1 (5 bases). This CDR3 is 13 amino acids long. The germline V and J ends were trimmed by 7 bases and 2 bases, with 11 bases remaining between them. Germline CDR1 is MNHEY and CDR2 is SVGAGI. The CDR3 DNA follows: TGTGCCAGCACACTGGGGGGAAACTATGGCTACACCTTC. Its translation is CASTLGGNYGYTF.

The CDR3 DNA reads TGCAGCGTTGAAGATATGGAGGTGACTAGCACAGATACGCAGTATTTT. It is translated as CSVEDMEVTSTDTQYF. This sequence joins TRBV29-1 and TRBJ2-3, with D perhaps matching TRBD2 (5 bases). V shed 0 bases and J shed 0 bases, with 13 bases lying between them. Germline lookup yields CDR1 SQVTM and CDR2 ANQGSEA. CDR3 length equals 16 residues.

The V gene is TRBV11-2, the J gene TRBJ2-7, with 10 bases fitting TRBD1. This CDR3 region has 14 residues. Trimming cost V 5 bases and J 5 bases; bases outside gene matches: 6. Germline CDR1 and CDR2: SGHAT and FQNNGV. Here the CDR3 DNA reads TGTGCCAGCAGCCCCGACAGGGGGCGGCACGAGCAGTACGTC. Encoded protein: CASSPDRGRHEQYV.

The gene calls are TRBV7-9 and TRBJ2-2, with D perhaps matching TRBD1 (6 bases). Germline lookup yields CDR1 SEHNR and CDR2 FQNEAQ (reference sequence). This CDR3 is 14 amino acids long. V gave up 5 bases and J gave up 6 bases, with 13 bases separating them. The CDR3 coding sequence is TGTGCCAGCAGCCTATCAGGGGCGGCCGGGGAGCTGTTTTTT. Its translation is CASSLSGAAGELFF. Full variable domain (remainder filled in from reference TRBV7-9 and TRBJ2-2): DTGVSQNPRHKITKRGQNVTFRCDPISEHNRLYWYRQTLGQGPEFLTYFQNEAQLEKSRLLSDRFSAERPKGSFSTLEIQRTEQGDSAMYLCASSLSGAAGELFFGEGSRLTVL.

The chain is built from TRBV5-1 and TRBJ2-1; the match to TRBD2 covers 9 bases. V lost 4 bases to trimming and J lost 3 bases; unmatched junction nucleotides: 8. This CDR3 contains 16 residues. Germline CDR1 reads SGHRS; CDR2 reads YFSETQ. As DNA, the CDR3 is TGCGCCAGCAGCCCGATATCTAGCGGGGTCTACAATGAGCAGTTCTTC. This gives the protein CASSPISSGVYNEQFF.

This sequence joins TRBV5-5 and TRBJ1-2, with 11 bases fitting TRBD1. Germline V gives CDR1 SGHKS, CDR2 YYEKEE (reference sequence). The CDR3 is 15 residues long. The V segment lost 4 bases and the J segment 2 bases; nucleotides outside the gene matches: 4. CDR3 sequence (DNA): TGTGCCAGCAGCCGCGGGACAGGGGGAAACTATGGCTACACCTTC. Protein product: CASSRGTGGNYGYTF.

The V call is TRBV5-1, the J call TRBJ2-2; 7 nucleotides match TRBD1. The CDR3 has 16 amino acids. Trimming removed 1 base from V and 7 bases from J; junction bases left unmatched: 10. The germline gives CDR1 SGHRS, CDR2 YFSETQ. For the CDR3, the DNA is TGCGCCAGCAGCTTGTTTGGCCCACAGGGGATCGGGGAGCTGTTTTTT. Translated, it gives CASSLFGPQGIGELFF. The full variable domain, completed using reference TRBV5-1 and TRBJ2-2, is KAGVTQTPRYLIKTRGQQVTLSCSPISGHRSVSWYQQTPGQGLQFLFEYFSETQRNKGNFPGRFSGRQFSNSRSEMNVSTLELGDSALYLCASSLFGPQGIGELFFGEGSRLTVL.

J is TRBJ2-5 and V is TRBV6-5; 7 bases map to TRBD1. This CDR3 has 14 residues. Germline V gene sequence: CDR1 MNHEY, CDR2 SVGAGI. With 6 bases clipped from V and 4 bases from J, the junction kept 8 bases outside the gene matches. CDR3 in amino acids: CASSPRQGSETQYF. CDR3 nucleotide sequence: TGTGCCAGCAGCCCAAGACAGGGCTCAGAGACCCAGTACTTC.

The chain combines TRBV30 with TRBJ2-3; the D gene is possibly TRBD1 (5 bases). Germline CDR1 GTSNPN, CDR2 SVGIG (reference sequence). Trimming cost V 3 bases and J 1 base, with 11 bases left between them. The CDR3 runs 14 residues. The CDR3 protein is CAWRRGGGTDTQYF. The CDR3 nucleotides read TGTGCCTGGAGAAGGGGCGGAGGCACAGATACGCAGTATTTT.

This chain joins TRBV5-1 and TRBJ1-2, with D possibly being TRBD1 (6 bases). Trimming took off 4 bases at V and 2 bases at J, with 21 bases between the two ends. Germline values: CDR1 SGHRS, CDR2 YFSETQ. This CDR3 has 17 amino acids. For the CDR3, the DNA is TGCGCCAGCAGCCCTACCATCGGGGGGCAGATAAACTATGGCTACACCTTC. Protein product: CASSPTIGGQINYGYTF. The full variable domain, rest sourced from reference TRBV5-1 and TRBJ1-2, is KAGVTQTPRYLIKTRGQQVTLSCSPISGHRSVSWYQQTPGQGLQFLFEYFSETQRNKGNFPGRFSGRQFSNSRSEMNVSTLELGDSALYLCASSPTIGGQINYGYTFGSGTRLTVV.

V usage is TRBV30 and J usage is TRBJ1-5; D is uncertain. Trimming cost V 1 base and J 11 bases, with 21 bases left between them. This CDR3 region has 15 residues. Germline V lookup: CDR1 GTSNPN, CDR2 SVGIG (reference sequence). CDR3 DNA: TGTGCCTGGAGTGGGAGGGAAGGAGGGATTAGGACCCAGCATTTT. Its translation is CAWSGREGGIRTQHF.

V and J are TRBV18 and TRBJ1-2, with D possibly matching TRBD1 (5 bases). Germline CDR1 is KGHSH and CDR2 is LQKENI. The CDR3 spans 16 residues. Trimming left V 3 bases short and J 5 bases short, with 19 bases between. CDR3 bases: TGTGCCAGCTCACCCCGGCTCCAGGGAGGGCAATATGGCTACACCTTC. It specifies CASSPRLQGGQYGYTF.

The gene calls are TRBV30 and TRBJ1-1; D is possibly TRBD1 (6 bases). The CDR3 spans 14 residues. Germline V gene sequence: CDR1 GTSNPN, CDR2 SVGIG (reference sequence). Trimming shortened V by 3 bases and J by 0 bases, and 11 bases separated the two germline ends. CDR3 sequence reads: CAWRGHNMNTEAFF. CDR3 bases: TGTGCCTGGAGGGGACACAACATGAACACTGAAGCTTTCTTT.

The CDR3 sequence: CASSVLAGEDNEQFF. In DNA, the CDR3 is TGTGCCAGCAGCGTACTAGCGGGGGAGGACAATGAGCAGTTCTTC. V gene TRBV9 combines with J gene TRBJ2-1, with 10 bases that match TRBD2. The germline CDR1 and CDR2 sequences are SGDLS and YYNGEE. V was clipped by 1 base and J by 5 bases; unmatched bases: 3. This CDR3 region has 15 residues. Variable domain in full (rest from reference TRBV9 and TRBJ2-1): DSGVTQTPKHLITATGQRVTLRCSPRSGDLSVYWYQQSLDQGLQFLIQYYNGEERAKGNILERFSAQQFPDLHSELNLSSLELGDSALYFCASSVLAGEDNEQFFGPGTRLTVL.

The chain couples TRBV29-1 to TRBJ2-7, with D tentatively TRBD1 (5 bases). This CDR3 is 15 amino acids long. The germline CDR1 and CDR2 sequences are SQVTM and ANQGSEA. With 5 bases removed from V and 0 bases from J, the gap between germline ends came to 17 bases. The CDR3 sequence is CSVSRQGPSSYEQYV. CDR3 nucleotide sequence: TGCAGCGTTAGCCGGCAGGGCCCAAGCTCCTACGAGCAGTACGTC.

V is TRBV5-4 and J is TRBJ2-2; perhaps TRBD1 as D (6 bases). The CDR3 has 14 residues. Germline V gene sequence: CDR1 SGHNT, CDR2 YYREEE (reference sequence). Trimming removed 4 bases at V and 3 bases at J, with 10 bases between. In DNA, the CDR3 is TGTGCCAGCAGCCAAGGGGGTTACACCGGGGAGCTGTTTTTT. It yields the protein CASSQGGYTGELFF.

The J gene is TRBJ1-1, the V gene TRBV3-1 (or the pseudogene TRBV3-2); unclear D gene. Germline lookup yields CDR1 LGHDT and CDR2 YNNKEL (reference sequence). Trimming removed 3 bases at V and 1 base at J, with 6 bases between. The CDR3 totals 13 residues. For the CDR3, the DNA is TGTGCCAGCAGCCAGACGGGGAACACTGAAGCTTTCTTT. Translating it yields CASSQTGNTEAFF.

The chain links TRBV5-1 to TRBJ2-5, with TRBD2 matching 9 bases. This CDR3 region has 13 residues. CDR1 and CDR2 from the germline V gene are SGHRS and YFSETQ. After removal of 9 bases from V and 2 bases from J, the junction contained 5 bases not matched to a gene. The CDR3 DNA sequence: TGCGCCACCGGGACTAGCCGGCAAGAGACCCAGTACTTC. It translates to CATGTSRQETQYF.

The chain links TRBV18 to TRBJ1-6, with D tentatively TRBD1 (5 bases). The CDR3 sequence is 12 residues long. Trimming pared 4 bases from V and 14 bases from J, leaving 12 bases between. Germline CDR1 and CDR2: KGHSH and LQKENI. The CDR3 here is CASSRQGSALHF. Here the CDR3 DNA reads TGTGCCAGCTCACGGCAGGGTTCGGCCCTCCACTTT.

This chain uses TRBV5-6 with TRBJ1-1; a weak D match, TRBD1 (6 bases). The ends were cut back, 4 bases at V and 4 bases at J, with 17 bases in the middle. The CDR3 covers 15 residues. Germline CDR1 reads SGHDT; CDR2 reads YYEEEE. CDR3 residues: CASSPPGGLSTEAFF. CDR3 sequence (DNA): TGTGCCAGCAGCCCCCCCGGGGGGCTGAGCACTGAAGCTTTCTTT.

This chain connects TRBV4-3 to TRBJ2-6; perhaps TRBD2 as D (6 bases). Germline assignment: CDR1 LGHNA and CDR2 YSLEER. V was clipped by 0 bases and J by 5 bases, with 17 bases between them. The CDR3 contains 18 residues. The CDR3 DNA reads as TGCGCCAGCAGCCAAGATTGGAGGGAGCGCTTGAGGGCCAACGTCCTGACTTTC. It encodes CASSQDWRERLRANVLTF.

The rearrangement uses TRBV5-1 and TRBJ1-3; D gene unclear. V lost 5 bases and J 2 bases, leaving 8 bases between the germline ends. The CDR3 covers 13 residues. Germline V lookup: CDR1 SGHRS, CDR2 YFSETQ. Here the CDR3 DNA reads TGCGCCAGCAGACTCGACACTGGAAACACCATATATTTT. Its translation: CASRLDTGNTIYF.

V and J are TRBV14 and TRBJ2-7, with 7 bases lining up with TRBD1. The CDR3 has 14 amino acids. Trimming took 5 bases from V and 1 from J; bases not matched to a gene: 5. Germline V lookup: CDR1 SGHDN, CDR2 FVKESK. The CDR3 DNA sequence: TGTGCCAGCAGCACCTACAGGGGATCCTACGAGCAGTACTTC. It is translated as CASSTYRGSYEQYF.

The chain couples TRBV19 to TRBJ1-1; no firm D call. Looked up from germline, CDR1 is LNHDA and CDR2 is SQIVND (reference sequence). CDR3 length equals 13 residues. V gave up 3 bases and J gave up 3 bases, with 8 bases separating them. The CDR3 DNA reads as TGTGCCAGTAGTATTTCTAAGTACACTGAAGCTTTCTTT. This sequence encodes CASSISKYTEAFF.